The 15 T cell receptor beta chains in this list originate from one sample, sequenced in a study of blood T cells in healthy people across ages. Alongside a J-beta primer mix, a sample-barcoded 5' primer served in a second PCR lasting 7 to 11 cycles. TCRdb passed the 5' RACE reads through MiXCR, listing each CDR3 protein once. The data show about 1,500,000 distinct CDR3 sequences, 28% seen once. Sequencing was carried out using blood. The receptor set was obtained from a woman aged 30 to 39 in good health.

This clonotype was picked up a small number of times. An end of the junction does not agree with germline; a read error may underlie this. The chain links TRBV28 to TRBJ1-2; weak D call: TRBD1 (5 bases). The CDR3 is made up of 14 amino acids. Germline V gene lookup returns CDR1 MDHEN and CDR2 SYDVKM. Written as DNA, the CDR3 is TGTGCCAGCAGTTTGGGTCAGCGGACATATGACTACACCTTC. This encodes CASSLGQRTYDYTF.

This chain joins TRBV29-1 and TRBJ2-2; a possible D gene is TRBD2 (6 bases). Per germline, CDR1 SQVTM and CDR2 ANQGSEA. V lost 3 bases and J lost 2, with 19 bases in between. The CDR3 runs 17 residues. CDR3 region: CSVEGLTGELNTGELFF. The CDR3 nucleotides read TGCAGCGTTGAGGGCTTGACGGGAGAGCTAAACACCGGGGAGCTGTTTTTT.

In this sample, this clonotype turned up a few times. This rearrangement joins TRBV18 to TRBJ2-1; TRBD2 is a possible D gene (6 bases). The CDR3 is 13 amino acids. Germline CDR1 and CDR2: KGHSH and LQKENI. Trimming took off 2 bases at V and 12 bases at J, with 14 bases between the two ends. This CDR3 is CASSPSLAGLQFF. The CDR3 DNA is TGTGCCAGCTCACCATCCCTGGCGGGGCTGCAGTTCTTC.

Concerning this clonotype: Compared with germline, one end of the junction differs, possibly owing to a read error. The gene calls are TRBV29-1 and TRBJ1-2, with a possible D match to TRBD1 (6 bases). Germline V gene sequence: CDR1 SQVTM, CDR2 ANQGSEA. The CDR3 has 12 amino acids. DNA for the CDR3: TGCAGCGTTGGCGGTTACAGGGCTGGCCACACCTTC. It codes for CSVGGYRAGHTF.

In its sample, this clonotype was seen many times. V usage is TRBV20-1 and J usage is TRBJ1-2; a weak D match, TRBD1 (5 bases). The V gene's germline CDR1 is DFQATT and CDR2 SNEGSKA (reference sequence). Trimming stripped 0 bases from V and 7 bases from J, with 6 bases between. The CDR3 has 11 residues. In nucleotides, the CDR3 is TGCAGTGCTAGAGAGCAGGGTGGCTACACCTTC. Its translation: CSAREQGGYTF.

The sample holds a few counts of this clonotype. The rearrangement links TRBV7-2 to TRBJ2-4; D is uncertain. The germline V gene has CDR1 SGHTA and CDR2 FQGNSA. Trimming stripped 2 bases from V and 3 bases from J, with 8 bases between. There are 14 residues in the CDR3. CDR3 sequence reads: CASSLSPGKNIQYF. CDR3 DNA sequence: TGTGCCAGCAGCTTATCCCCAGGCAAAAACATTCAGTACTTC.

The chain has TRBV2 and TRBJ2-5, with a tentative D call TRBD1 (5 bases). V was trimmed by 1 base and J by 5 bases, leaving 14 bases between them. This CDR3 is 15 amino acids long. The V gene's germline CDR1 is SNHLY and CDR2 FYNNEI. The CDR3 nucleotides are TGTGCCAGCAGTGAAGAGATAGGGGTATCGGAGACCCAGTACTTC. Translated: CASSEEIGVSETQYF.

This clonotype was observed at least ten times. V and J are TRBV20-1 and TRBJ2-7; 7 nucleotides match TRBD2. The ends lost 2 bases at V and 0 bases at J; junction bases unmatched: 4. This CDR3 contains 14 residues. Germline V gene data show CDR1 as DFQATT and CDR2 as SNEGSKA (reference sequence). The CDR3 DNA is TGCAGTGCTAGACCGGGCGGGAGCTCCTACGAGCAGTACTTC. Its protein is CSARPGGSSYEQYF.

The chain is built from TRBV14 and TRBJ2-7; D perhaps matches TRBD2 (5 bases). This CDR3 spans 15 amino acids. The germline V gene has CDR1 SGHDN and CDR2 FVKESK. Trimming pared 6 bases from V and 7 bases from J, leaving 22 bases between. The CDR3: CASSAPGNHLNEQYF. In DNA form, the CDR3 reads TGTGCCAGCAGTGCCCCGGGAAACCATCTCAATGAGCAGTACTTC.

The V and J genes are TRBV7-8 and TRBJ1-5, with a weak D call TRBD1 (5 bases). The CDR3 totals 14 residues. Germline CDR1 SGHVS, CDR2 FQNEAQ. V lost 5 bases and J lost 5, with 13 bases in between. The CDR3 reads CASSATTGYQPQHF. CDR3 coding DNA: TGTGCCAGCAGCGCAACAACAGGTTATCAGCCCCAGCATTTT.

Only a few counts were recorded for this clonotype. The V and J genes are TRBV7-2 and TRBJ2-7; D is undetermined. The V gene's germline CDR1 is SGHTA and CDR2 FQGNSA. V gave up 7 bases and J gave up 7 bases, with 20 bases separating them. The CDR3 has 14 amino acids. The DNA for the CDR3 is TGTGCCAGCACCATGGCACGGGTCTGTAGGGAGCAGTACTTC. Amino acids: CASTMARVCREQYF.

As to this clonotype: A read error may produce the germline difference seen at one junction end. V gene TRBV7-3 combines with J gene TRBJ2-1; D not resolved. CDR3 length: 11 amino acids. The germline gives CDR1 SGHTA, CDR2 FQGTGA. The CDR3 reads CANSLGNEQFF. CDR3 nucleotide sequence: TGTGCCAACAGCTTAGGAAATGAGCAGTTCTTC.

The rearrangement links TRBV3-1 to TRBJ2-7; 9 bases are shared with TRBD2. J gave up 5 bases and V 4 bases, and 6 bases lay outside the gene matches. This CDR3 has 14 residues. The germline CDR1 and CDR2 sequences are LGHDT and YNNKEL (reference sequence). The CDR3 loop reads CASSRRTSVHEQYF. DNA of the CDR3: TGTGCCAGCAGCCGACGGACTAGCGTCCACGAGCAGTACTTC.

A few counts support this clonotype. The chain links TRBV15 to TRBJ2-1, with D perhaps matching TRBD1 (6 bases). The ends were cut back, 3 bases at V and 8 bases at J, with 17 bases in the middle. Per germline, CDR1 LNHNV and CDR2 YYDKDF (reference sequence). This CDR3 has 15 amino acids. CDR3 residues: CATSSSGHLWDEQFF. CDR3 nucleotide sequence: TGTGCCACCAGCAGTTCGGGACACCTTTGGGATGAGCAGTTCTTC.

A remark on this clonotype: A junction boundary mismatches the germline segment, possibly from a read error. The chain joins TRBV5-1 to TRBJ2-3; TRBD2 aligns across 10 bases. Germline V gene data show CDR1 as SGHRS and CDR2 as YFSETQ. The CDR3 length is 14 residues. CDR3 DNA: TGCGCCAGCAGCCGGACTAGCGGCACAAATACGCAGTATTTT. This translates into CASSRTSGTNTQYF.